This is a list of T cell receptor beta chains from one sample in a study of cytomegalovirus exposure and HLA in healthy donors. Sequencing used immunoSEQ multiplex PCR; TCRdb keeps in-frame clones, though not all of them. Of around 63,000 clones detected, around 80% appear once; the ten largest clones hold 9.7%. The source material was PBMCs. All receptors derive from a man in his forties in good health and CMV-seronegative. Both conserved end residues are part of each CDR3. D genes are given only for firm matches. The size field is filled for only some rows; it gives once, few, many or a size class.

CDR3aa: CASRSLGAGYEQYF
CDR3nt: TGTGCCAGCCGTTCCCTGGGGGCCGGCTACGAGCAGTACTTC
abundance: once
d_gene: -
v_gene: TRBV5-8
j_gene: TRBJ2-7

CDR3aa: CASSLGGSSYEQYF
CDR3nt: TGTGCCAGCAGTTTGGGCGGGAGCTCCTACGAGCAGTACTTC
abundance: -
d_gene: TRBD2
v_gene: TRBV6-6
j_gene: TRBJ2-7

CDR3aa: CASSSRQGTNTEAFF
CDR3nt: TGTGCCAGTAGTTCCCGACAGGGGACGAACACTGAAGCTTTCTTT
abundance: -
d_gene: TRBD1
v_gene: TRBV19
j_gene: TRBJ1-1

CDR3aa: CASSSGTGRGNTGELFF
CDR3nt: TGTGCCAGCAGTTCCGGGACAGGGCGGGGGAACACCGGGGAGCTGTTTTTT
abundance: -
d_gene: TRBD1
v_gene: TRBV11-3
j_gene: TRBJ2-2

CDR3aa: CASSEAETENNEQFF
CDR3nt: TGTGCCAGCAGTGAAGCGGAGACAGAGAACAATGAGCAGTTCTTC
abundance: -
d_gene: -
v_gene: TRBV6-1
j_gene: TRBJ2-1

CDR3aa: CASSSEGSGELFF
CDR3nt: TGTGCCAGCAGCTCAGAGGGATCCGGGGAGCTGTTTTTT
abundance: -
d_gene: -
v_gene: TRBV7-3
j_gene: TRBJ2-2

CDR3aa: CASSLTSGRDEQYF
CDR3nt: TGCGCCAGCAGCTTGACTAGCGGGAGGGACGAGCAGTACTTC
abundance: -
d_gene: TRBD2
v_gene: TRBV5-1
j_gene: TRBJ2-7

CDR3aa: CASSCLEQGAPIYGYTF
CDR3nt: TGTGCCAGCAGTTGCCTCGAACAGGGGGCGCCGATCTATGGCTACACCTTC
abundance: -
d_gene: TRBD1
v_gene: TRBV6-7
j_gene: TRBJ1-2

CDR3aa: CASSLSVNTEAFF
CDR3nt: TGTGCCAGCAGCCTCAGCGTGAACACTGAAGCTTTCTTT
abundance: -
d_gene: -
v_gene: TRBV7-9
j_gene: TRBJ1-1

CDR3aa: CASSRHPGDNEQFF
CDR3nt: TGTGCCAGCAGCCGGCACCCCGGGGACAATGAGCAGTTCTTC
abundance: -
d_gene: -
v_gene: TRBV7-7
j_gene: TRBJ2-1

CDR3aa: CASSPGQGVYNEQFF
CDR3nt: TGTGCCAGCAGCCCGGGACAGGGGGTTTACAATGAGCAGTTCTTC
abundance: -
d_gene: TRBD1
v_gene: TRBV7-9
j_gene: TRBJ2-1

CDR3aa: CASSGGTGAPYEQYF
CDR3nt: TGTGCCAGCAGTGGTGGGACAGGGGCGCCCTACGAGCAGTACTTC
abundance: -
d_gene: TRBD1
v_gene: TRBV2
j_gene: TRBJ2-7

CDR3aa: CASRPTGTGELFF
CDR3nt: TGTGCCAGTAGGCCTACAGGGACCGGGGAGCTGTTTTTT
abundance: -
d_gene: -
v_gene: TRBV19
j_gene: TRBJ2-2

CDR3aa: CASWRLEDNEQFF
CDR3nt: TGTGCCAGCTGGCGACTAGAGGACAATGAGCAGTTCTTC
abundance: -
d_gene: -
v_gene: TRBV6-1
j_gene: TRBJ2-1

CDR3aa: CASSLRAGSRTGELFF
CDR3nt: TGTGCCAGCAGCTTACGCGCGGGGAGTCGCACCGGGGAGCTGTTTTTT
abundance: once
d_gene: -
v_gene: TRBV13
j_gene: TRBJ2-2

CDR3aa: CATSTEREIYEQYF
CDR3nt: TGTGCCACCAGCACCGAGCGGGAGATCTACGAGCAGTACTTC
abundance: -
d_gene: TRBD2
v_gene: TRBV15
j_gene: TRBJ2-7

CDR3aa: CASSTTGRKNGYTF
CDR3nt: TGTGCCAGTAGTACGACAGGGAGGAAGAATGGCTACACCTTC
abundance: once
d_gene: TRBD1
v_gene: TRBV19
j_gene: TRBJ1-2

CDR3aa: CASSTTSGPSTDTQYF
CDR3nt: TGTGCCAGCAGCACGACTAGCGGTCCTAGCACAGATACGCAGTATTTT
abundance: -
d_gene: TRBD2
v_gene: TRBV7-2
j_gene: TRBJ2-3

CDR3aa: CASSEPDAGLKYNEQFF
CDR3nt: TGTGCCAGCAGTGAACCGGATGCGGGCCTGAAGTACAATGAGCAGTTCTTC
abundance: few
d_gene: -
v_gene: TRBV2
j_gene: TRBJ2-1

CDR3aa: CASSRVANYGYTF
CDR3nt: TGTGCCAGCAGCCGGGTCGCTAACTATGGCTACACCTTC
abundance: -
d_gene: -
v_gene: TRBV5-4
j_gene: TRBJ1-2

CDR3aa: CASSLAGGHDEQYF
CDR3nt: TGTGCCAGCAGTTTAGCGGGAGGGCACGACGAGCAGTACTTC
abundance: -
d_gene: TRBD2
v_gene: TRBV5-6
j_gene: TRBJ2-7

CDR3aa: CASSFSGTSGVNEQFF
CDR3nt: TGCGCCAGCAGCTTCTCCGGGACTAGCGGGGTTAATGAGCAGTTCTTC
abundance: -
d_gene: TRBD2
v_gene: TRBV5-1
j_gene: TRBJ2-1

CDR3aa: CASSAPPRNEQFF
CDR3nt: TGTGCCAGCAGCGCCCCACCGAGGAATGAGCAGTTCTTC
abundance: -
d_gene: -
v_gene: TRBV9
j_gene: TRBJ2-1

CDR3aa: CASSDYGVTGHNSPLHF
CDR3nt: TGTGCCAGCAGTGATTACGGCGTTACAGGGCATAATTCACCCCTCCACTTT
abundance: -
d_gene: -
v_gene: TRBV6-1
j_gene: TRBJ1-6

CDR3aa: CASSLRETEAFF
CDR3nt: TGTGCCAGCAGTTTGAGAGAAACTGAAGCTTTCTTT
abundance: -
d_gene: -
v_gene: TRBV28
j_gene: TRBJ1-1

CDR3aa: CSATDRGEQFF
CDR3nt: TGCAGTGCAACAGACAGGGGCGAGCAGTTCTTC
abundance: -
d_gene: TRBD1
v_gene: TRBV20-1
j_gene: TRBJ2-1

CDR3aa: CASSLVGLRETPSYEQYF
CDR3nt: TGTGCCAGCAGCTTGGTGGGTTTGCGGGAGACTCCCTCCTACGAGCAGTACTTC
abundance: -
d_gene: TRBD2
v_gene: TRBV5-5
j_gene: TRBJ2-7

CDR3aa: CASSLGRDPSPAFF
CDR3nt: TGCGCCAGCAGCTTGGGCAGGGATCCCTCGCCGGCTTTCTTT
abundance: few
d_gene: -
v_gene: TRBV5-1
j_gene: TRBJ1-1

CDR3aa: CASSLDKGDTEAFF
CDR3nt: TGTGCCAGCAGCTTAGACAAGGGGGACACTGAAGCTTTCTTT
abundance: -
d_gene: -
v_gene: TRBV7-2
j_gene: TRBJ1-1

CDR3aa: CASRGRPWESEQYF
CDR3nt: TGTGCCAGCAGGGGGAGGCCCTGGGAATCGGAGCAGTACTTC
abundance: -
d_gene: -
v_gene: TRBV7-8
j_gene: TRBJ2-7

CDR3aa: CASSQGLAGGKETQYF
CDR3nt: TGTGCCAGCAGCCAGGGACTAGCGGGGGGCAAAGAGACCCAGTACTTC
abundance: -
d_gene: TRBD2
v_gene: TRBV7-6
j_gene: TRBJ2-5

CDR3aa: CASSFVNRWGQLNTEAFF
CDR3nt: TGTGCCAGCAGTTTCGTGAATAGATGGGGCCAGCTGAACACTGAAGCTTTCTTT
abundance: few
d_gene: -
v_gene: TRBV28
j_gene: TRBJ1-1

CDR3aa: CASSVGGLVGYTF
CDR3nt: TGTGCCAGCAGCGTCGGAGGGTTGGTGGGCTACACCTTC
abundance: few
d_gene: -
v_gene: TRBV2
j_gene: TRBJ1-2

CDR3aa: CASSQEVMRGNQPQHF
CDR3nt: TGTGCCAGCAGCCAAGAAGTCATGCGAGGCAATCAGCCCCAGCATTTT
abundance: -
d_gene: -
v_gene: TRBV14
j_gene: TRBJ1-5

CDR3aa: CASAPGGLSYEQYF
CDR3nt: TGTGCCAGCGCTCCGGGGGGATTATCCTACGAGCAGTACTTC
abundance: -
d_gene: TRBD2
v_gene: TRBV6-1
j_gene: TRBJ2-7

CDR3aa: CASSLAPLGGAGEQYF
CDR3nt: TGTGCCAGCAGCTTGGCTCCCCTGGGGGGGGCAGGGGAGCAGTACTTC
abundance: -
d_gene: -
v_gene: TRBV5-4
j_gene: TRBJ2-7

CDR3aa: CASSLKQPALNNTEAFF
CDR3nt: TGCGCCAGCAGTTTAAAACAGCCAGCTCTCAACAACACTGAAGCTTTCTTT
abundance: -
d_gene: -
v_gene: TRBV27
j_gene: TRBJ1-1

CDR3aa: CASSLDGGKEKLFF
CDR3nt: TGCGCCAGCAGCTTGGACGGGGGAAAGGAAAAACTGTTTTTT
abundance: -
d_gene: -
v_gene: TRBV5-1
j_gene: TRBJ1-4

CDR3aa: CASSQQGNTEAFF
CDR3nt: TGCGCCAGCAGCCAGCAGGGGAACACTGAAGCTTTCTTT
abundance: few
d_gene: -
v_gene: TRBV5-1
j_gene: TRBJ1-1

CDR3aa: CASSILGDGELFF
CDR3nt: TGTGCCAGTAGTATCCTCGGGGACGGGGAGCTGTTTTTT
abundance: few
d_gene: -
v_gene: TRBV19
j_gene: TRBJ2-2

CDR3aa: CASSGVRGQGETQYF
CDR3nt: TGTGCCAGCAGTGGGGTAAGGGGGCAGGGAGAGACCCAGTACTTC
abundance: -
d_gene: TRBD1
v_gene: TRBV6-1
j_gene: TRBJ2-5

CDR3aa: CASSRQTGVLVQETQYF
CDR3nt: TGTGCCAGCAGCCGACAGACAGGAGTCCTTGTCCAAGAGACCCAGTACTTC
abundance: -
d_gene: -
v_gene: TRBV14
j_gene: TRBJ2-5

CDR3aa: CASTMGWDRNTEAFF
CDR3nt: TGTGCCAGTACCATGGGTTGGGACAGGAACACTGAAGCTTTCTTT
abundance: once
d_gene: TRBD1
v_gene: TRBV19
j_gene: TRBJ1-1

CDR3aa: CASSLGTSVSYEQYF
CDR3nt: TGTGCCAGCAGCTTAGGTACTAGCGTCTCCTACGAGCAGTACTTC
abundance: -
d_gene: TRBD2
v_gene: TRBV7-8
j_gene: TRBJ2-7

CDR3aa: CASSPGRQGYEQYF
CDR3nt: TGTGCCAGCAGCCCCGGTCGACAGGGCTACGAGCAGTACTTC
abundance: -
d_gene: TRBD1
v_gene: TRBV7-2
j_gene: TRBJ2-7

CDR3aa: CASSLDPGQSSYEQYF
CDR3nt: TGTGCCAGCAGTTTAGACCCGGGACAAAGCTCCTACGAGCAGTACTTC
abundance: -
d_gene: -
v_gene: TRBV27
j_gene: TRBJ2-7

CDR3aa: CASRPRETSPLHF
CDR3nt: TGCGCCAGCAGACCACGGGAGACTTCACCCCTCCACTTT
abundance: -
d_gene: -
v_gene: TRBV5-1
j_gene: TRBJ1-6

CDR3aa: CATSRSRDFSYEQYF
CDR3nt: TGTGCCACCAGCAGATCCCGGGACTTCTCCTACGAGCAGTACTTC
abundance: once
d_gene: -
v_gene: TRBV15
j_gene: TRBJ2-7

CDR3aa: CASSPDRSPTYEQYF
CDR3nt: TGTGCCAGCAGTCCGGACAGGAGCCCTACCTACGAGCAGTACTTC
abundance: -
d_gene: TRBD1
v_gene: TRBV6-5
j_gene: TRBJ2-7

CDR3aa: CASSLEVGGQPQHF
CDR3nt: TGCGCCAGCAGCTTGGAGGTGGGGGGGCAGCCCCAGCATTTT
abundance: few
d_gene: -
v_gene: TRBV5-1
j_gene: TRBJ1-5